This T cell receptor beta chain was recovered during a study of tissue T cells after allogeneic stem cell transplantation. Study conclusions and caveats: Only a limited share of tissue TCRs appeared in blood or spleen.

TCRdb's copy holds only in-frame clones and misses some; the assay was immunoSEQ multiplex PCR. The data contain about 24,000 clones, less than 85% of them singletons. Trimming removed 0 bases from V and 7 bases from J, with 9 bases in between. CDR3 length: 13 residues. In germline, CDR1 is MNHEY, CDR2 SMNVEV (reference sequence). By its share, this clone is large (0.1 to 1%). Its antigen is unidentified. The origin of this receptor is a female donor older than 55 with lung cancer. The chain links TRBV27 to TRBJ1-2; D is uncertain. Sequencing used tissue from the ileum, obtained at autopsy. The CDR3 region is CASSLSGWSGYTF. The CDR3 coding sequence is TGTGCCAGCAGTTTATCGGGGTGGAGTGGCTACACCTTC.